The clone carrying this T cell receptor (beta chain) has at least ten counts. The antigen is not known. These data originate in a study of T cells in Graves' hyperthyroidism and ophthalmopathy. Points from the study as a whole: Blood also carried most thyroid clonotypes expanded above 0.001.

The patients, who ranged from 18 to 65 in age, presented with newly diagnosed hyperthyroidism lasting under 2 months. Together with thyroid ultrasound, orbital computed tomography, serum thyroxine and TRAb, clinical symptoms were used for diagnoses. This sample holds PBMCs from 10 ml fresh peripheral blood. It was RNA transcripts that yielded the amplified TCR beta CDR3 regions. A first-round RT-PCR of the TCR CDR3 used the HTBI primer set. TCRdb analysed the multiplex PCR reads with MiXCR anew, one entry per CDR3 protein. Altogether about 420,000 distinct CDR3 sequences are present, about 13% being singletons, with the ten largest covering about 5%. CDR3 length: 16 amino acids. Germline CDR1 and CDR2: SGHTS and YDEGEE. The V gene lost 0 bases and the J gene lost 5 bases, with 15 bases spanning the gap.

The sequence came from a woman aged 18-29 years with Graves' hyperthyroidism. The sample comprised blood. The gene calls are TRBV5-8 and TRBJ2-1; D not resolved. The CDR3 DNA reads TGTGCCAGCAGCTTGGTGGGCGGTACACGTCACAATGAGCAGTTCTTC. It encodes CASSLVGGTRHNEQFF.